This entry is about one T cell receptor (beta chain). This clone has just a few counts. What this receptor recognizes is not known. The input lacks base qualities; no much larger clone sits a single base away. This entry comes from a study of beta chain features in type 1 diabetes listed by TCRdb under 2018. Study-level background: Patients and healthy donors did not differ in mean age, gender distribution, total cell number or subset yield. Whereas all 30 or so donors provided naive and central memory subsets, regulatory and stem cell-like memory subsets were isolated from just 8 patients and roughly eight healthy donors. In the study, recently diagnosed type 1 diabetes patients and matched healthy donors were compared on the TCRB repertoires of their sorted circulating CD4+ T cell subsets. Across all samples, some 100,000,000 sorted cells were examined, and cell number per subset correlated strongly with RNA yield.

The entire isolated RNA was reverse transcribed using the High Capacity cDNA Reverse Transcription Kit, and thus expressed TCRB transcripts were sequenced. Deep immunoSEQ sequencing was performed on naive, central memory and regulatory T cell samples, with an average of around 3.5 million total reads per sample. Sorted cells were lysed in RLT buffer and RNA was extracted with DNase-treated RNeasy Micro or Mini kits, depending on cell number. To prevent cross-contamination, each cell subset was processed individually, whereas patient and healthy donor samples were processed jointly. The immunoSEQ multiplex PCR was used to amplify TCRB sequences from cDNA, generating 87-bp fragments that spanned the CDR3 region. Sequencing of the amplicons was performed on the Illumina HiSeq platform. The original methods were these. PCR bias was computationally corrected using synthetic template baselines, reads within Hamming distance 2 were collapsed, and singletons that could not be merged were discarded. Reads were aligned against IMGT to assign V, D and J genes, CDR3 length and insertions or deletions at six rearrangement sites. Within each subset, clonotype counts were normalized to the number of sorted cells before true diversity and Gini coefficients were calculated with the tcR R package. The overlap coefficient, calculated on TCRB nucleotide sequences, was used to measure repertoire sharing. Out-of-frame TCRB sequences from naive cells were analyzed as a proxy for the pre-selection repertoire. TCRdb provides this immuneACCESS table in a form limited to in-frame rearrangements. Some clones are lacking; in checked studies, under half of them reflect an unresolved V gene, and why the rest are absent is not known. V, J and clone size are taken as reported in that table, and D and trimming were inferred from the DNA itself. The sample has approximately 730,000 clones on record, under 15% of them singletons. The top ten constitute approximately 0.022% of the sample.

Germline trimming amounts to 7 bases on V and 4 bases on J, with 3 as the count of junction bases outside the gene matches. Per the germline V gene, ENHRY is the CDR1 and SYGVKD is the CDR2. The CDR3 measures 13 amino acids from cysteine to phenylalanine. Only CDR3 DNA remains: 39 bases, in frame from the first base. Each donor gave one peripheral blood draw, averaging roughly 120 mL, which was collected into heparinised tubes. Naive, central memory, regulatory and stem cell-like memory CD4+ T cells were sorted on a BD FACSAria II using a panel including CD45RO, CCR7, CD25, CD127, CD95 and CD27. All sorted populations exceeded 95% purity. Right away, PBMCs were isolated by Lymphoprep density gradient centrifugation and were stained directly, with no culture step. Samples were stained and sorted in pairs, with one healthy donor and one patient per experiment, so that batch effects were minimized. General study outcomes and caveats: At VDJ recombination sites, patients with type 1 diabetes made fewer insertions and deleted more nucleotides, a pattern implying thymic rearrangement abnormalities. Naive, central memory and regulatory TCRB repertoires appeared to be more similar among patients than among healthy donors. Because the HLA sub-analyses included only small numbers of individuals, any influence of HLA type on TCRB rearrangement was left unresolved. Because cDNA was sequenced instead of genomic DNA, highly expressing activated cells could be over-represented, though the groups showed no difference in activation or CD3 levels. PCR may preferentially amplify shorter templates, but because patient and control samples were amplified and corrected together, any resulting skew would affect both groups equally. In all four CD4+ subsets, TCRB CDR3 length was moderately but significantly shorter in type 1 diabetes patients.

The receptor chain draws on TRBV10-3 and TRBJ2-2; 7 junctional bases match TRBD1. This sequence originates from a man aged 18 to 30 with type 1 diabetes. The sequenced material came from naive CD4+ T cells from blood. The sample's cell subset or site label is to be understood as: true naive CD4+ T cells. The nucleotide sequence is given as TGTGCCATCACACAGGGGAGCACCGGGGAGCTGTTTTTT. This encodes CAITQGSTGELFF.